This T cell receptor (beta chain) was obtained from a study of molecular identifiers for immune sequencing clone quantification. Sorted naive CD8 T cells, roughly 19,000 to 1,100,000, were sequenced from 10%, 30% or 50% RNA. This clonotype was observed many times. Previously reported methods and listed TCR primers produced the bulk TCR libraries. Each CDR3 protein is one row after TCRdb ran MiXCR on the PCR reads. The data hold some 680,000 distinct CDR3 sequences, with roughly 27% observed a single time. With 5 bases clipped from V and 0 bases from J, the junction kept 7 bases outside the gene matches. The CDR3 covers 16 residues. In germline, CDR1 is MNHEY, CDR2 SVGEGT.

The chain has TRBV6-2 or TRBV6-3 and TRBJ1-5; TRBD1 aligns across 7 bases. This TCR derives from a human donor in good health. Some libraries in this study had Jurkat cell RNA spiked in. Sequenced input: naive CD8+ T cells from blood, with Jurkat cell RNA spiked in. As for subset: FACS-sorted CD8+CD4-CCR7+CD45RA+ naive T cells. The CDR3 coding sequence is TGTGCCAGCAGTAACGACAGGGACTATAGCAATCAGCCCCAGCATTTT. The encoded protein is CASSNDRDYSNQPQHF.